This entry features one T cell receptor (beta chain) sequence. Its cognate antigen has yet to be identified. No quality values exist for individual bases; no much larger clone is one base distant. Systemically healthy Caucasian individuals from Russia, over 30 in total and aged about 6 to 95 years, were included as donors. Ten milliliters of peripheral blood were drawn from each donor into EDTA-treated Vacutainer tubes. Ficoll-Paque density-gradient centrifugation was used to isolate PBMCs, with at least 6 million per sample. Trizol reagent was used to extract total RNA from the PBMCs, yielding at least 5 micrograms per sample. The percentages of naive CD45RAhigh/CD27high T cells were determined by flow cytometry on a PBMC aliquot from every donor. The data belong to a study of blood T cells in healthy people across ages (dated by TCRdb to 2014 to 2015). For the study in its entirety: In model experiments, template switching captured about one uniquely barcoded TCR beta cDNA molecule for every two T cells. To track age-related changes in TCR beta repertoire diversity, the study relied on deep sequencing normalized with unique cDNA molecular identifiers. The donors were divided into four age groups: young (average 16 years), middle-aged (approximately 39), aged (about 62) and long-lived (about 80). To avoid experimental bias, donors of different ages were randomly spread across the sequencing lanes. Two additional independent replicas of 1 million unique cDNA reads from the same blood draw were analyzed for two donors (one aged 18 to 29 and one aged 80 or older). Points the paper makes about the study in general: Estimates of total diversity based on one million sequenced T cells were considered lower bounds and underestimates. Observed TCR beta diversity correlated strongly with the percentage of naive T cells measured by flow cytometry. Compared with the aged group, the long-lived group had more naive CD4+ T cells, fewer expanded clones and increased TCR diversity, suggesting age selection. Since profiling was done on bulk unsorted PBMCs, naive and antigen-experienced compartments could not be conclusively compared. As age increased, observed TCR beta diversity per million T cells dropped in a roughly linear way, and a significant reduction was already evident by age about 36. Donor CMV infection status was unknown, potentially confounding age-related changes in expanded clonotypes.

The library came from 5' RACE. The sequencer listed for this sample is Illumina HiSeq 2500. A second PCR of about 6 to 12 cycles was performed with a sample-barcoded 5' primer and a J-beta primer mix. Each TCR beta cDNA molecule received a unique molecular identifier from a template-switch 5' adaptor carrying 12 random nucleotides. At least 2.5 million CDR3-containing paired-end reads were obtained from each sample. The Mint cDNA synthesis kit, primed by a TRBC-specific oligonucleotide, was used to synthesize first-strand cDNA from all RNA. All cDNA was treated with uracil-DNA glycosylase and then went through a first 18-cycle PCR with the universal primers M1SS and BC2_uni_R. In the original analysis: For normalization, 1 million high-quality reads were randomly selected from each sample, with every read carrying a distinct molecular identifier. Instead of being binned into consensus sequences, reads that shared molecular identifiers were thrown out. MiTCR, with a Q25 quality threshold and the strictest error-elimination algorithm, was used for CDR3 identification, clonotype clustering and error correction. A nonparametric unseen species model with Euler transformation was used to estimate a lower bound on total TCR beta diversity. TCRdb itself trimmed the public reads at Q25 with fastp, ran MiXCR and retained productive beta chains. For every CDR3 protein sequence, its rows merge into one entry that carries the most common genes and DNA. These V and J calls are TCRdb output, not the study's own analysis. The table for this sample lists 800,000 to 950,000 distinct CDR3 sequences; 35% to 40% of them were counted only once. The ten largest clones capture roughly 13% of the sample.

The CDR3 goes from the cysteine to the phenylalanine over 16 residues. Just CDR3 DNA is preserved here, 48 bases in frame from base 1. V is pared back by 6 bases and J by 5 bases, with 22 bases lying between the germline termini. The sequence was obtained from a man between 18 and 29 years old in good health. Here the chain combines TRBV12-3 or TRBV12-4 and TRBJ2-5; the D segment is perhaps TRBD1 or TRBD2, each sharing 6 matched bases. Sequencing was done on a sample of blood. This receptor carries the CDR3 CASSHRGGGLGETQYF. The DNA is TGTGCCAGCAGCCACAGAGGTGGGGGGCTAGGGGAGACCCAGTACTTC.